A selection of T cell receptor beta chains follows, all from one sample in a study of shared clonotypes between healthy human individuals. The protocol was immunoSEQ multiplex PCR, while the TCRdb copy is restricted to in-frame clones and leaves out a portion. Of about 2 million clones in the sample, 85% to 95% were seen once. Sequenced input: naive CD8+ T cells sorted from blood. These receptors were taken from a man aged 18 to 30 in good health. Each CDR3 is given with its conserved first and last residue. The order of the fields is D gene, clone size, CDR3 length, V gene, J gene, CDR3 DNA, CDR3 protein. A D gene is named only where the DNA matches it firmly. Size is omitted from some rows. Given values are once, few, many or a class for expanded clones.

.	.	18	TRBV2	TRBJ1-4	TGTGCCAGCAGTGACGCCAGGGAGAAGTCGTCGACTAATGAAAAACTGTTTTTT	CASSDAREKSSTNEKLFF
TRBD2	.	15	TRBV6-1	TRBJ2-5	TGTGCCTTAGGCGGGAGACTGATACTCCAAGAGACCCAGTACTTC	CALGGRLILQETQYF
.	.	18	TRBV28	TRBJ1-1	TGTGCCAGCAGTTTCGGGGGGGGTTATAAGATCATGAACACTGAAGCTTTCTTT	CASSFGGGYKIMNTEAFF
.	.	18	TRBV7-9	TRBJ2-3	TGTGCCAGCAGCTTAGACCCTAGGGCGGGCCGACTCACAGATACGCAGTATTTT	CASSLDPRAGRLTDTQYF
TRBD2	.	16	TRBV7-9	TRBJ2-5	TGTGCCAGCAGCTTAATTTTAGCGGGGGTACAAGAGACCCAGTACTTC	CASSLILAGVQETQYF
TRBD2	once	15	TRBV28	TRBJ2-5	TGTGCCAGCAGTAGTAGCGGGGGAAGCCAAGAGACCCAGTACTTC	CASSSSGGSQETQYF
.	.	18	TRBV28	TRBJ2-3	TGTGCCAGCAGTCACAACCCTTCGGACAAAGGTCTCACAGATACGCAGTATTTT	CASSHNPSDKGLTDTQYF
TRBD1	.	15	TRBV25-1	TRBJ1-2	TGTGCCAGCAGTGAATGGCAGGACAGGGAGGATGGCTACACCTTC	CASSEWQDREDGYTF
.	.	18	TRBV7-2	TRBJ2-1	TGTGCCAGCAGCTTAGCGGGGGCCCCAGGACAGACATACAATGAGCAGTTCTTC	CASSLAGAPGQTYNEQFF
TRBD1	.	15	TRBV19	TRBJ1-6	TGTGCCAGTGCTGACAGGGCTCTCTATAATTCACCCCTCCACTTT	CASADRALYNSPLHF
.	.	13	TRBV28	TRBJ1-4	TGTGCCAGCAGTGGCGGTGGGAATGAAAAACTGTTTTTT	CASSGGGNEKLFF
TRBD1	.	16	TRBV5-4	TRBJ2-7	TGTGCCAGCAGCCCGACCGGGACAGGGGGCACCTACGAGCAGTACTTC	CASSPTGTGGTYEQYF
TRBD1	.	14	TRBV7-9	TRBJ1-6	TGTGCCAGCAGCTTAGGGACAGGGTTCTCACCCCTCCACTTT	CASSLGTGFSPLHF
TRBD1	.	14	TRBV9	TRBJ2-5	TGTGCCAGCAGCGTAGCAGGGGGCCAAGAGACCCAGTACTTC	CASSVAGGQETQYF
TRBD1	.	15	TRBV28	TRBJ1-3	TGTGCCAGTATCCAGGGGGCCGTCTCTGGAAACACCATATATTTT	CASIQGAVSGNTIYF
.	.	13	TRBV4-3	TRBJ2-2	TGCGCCAGCAGCCAAGTGATAGGCGGGGAGCTGTTTTTT	CASSQVIGGELFF
.	.	12	TRBV28	TRBJ1-2	TGTGCCAGCAGTTTAGACAGCTATGGCTACACCTTC	CASSLDSYGYTF
TRBD2	.	19	TRBV28	TRBJ2-1	TGTGCCAGCAGCCCTATTGGACTAGCGGGGGCGAGCTCCTACAATGAGCAGTTCTTC	CASSPIGLAGASSYNEQFF